Shown below are 21 T cell receptor beta chains from a single sample sequenced in a study of blood T cell repertoires in COVID-19. Profiling relied on immunoSEQ multiplex PCR, and the TCRdb table lists in-frame clones only, not all of them. Of approximately 52,000 clones listed, about 92% are singletons. The specimen was peripheral blood. These receptor sequences come from a human donor in a cohort sampled during active COVID-19.

In the case of this clone: This sample includes further DNA sequences coding for the same CDR3. This sequence joins TRBV3-1 (or the pseudogene TRBV3-2) and TRBJ2-1, with TRBD1 matching over 9 bases. After removal of 1 base from V and 9 bases from J, the junction contained 10 bases not matched to a gene. CDR1 and CDR2 from the germline V gene are LGHDT and YNNKEL (reference sequence). The CDR3 contains 16 residues. CDR3 coding DNA: TGTGCCAGCAGCCAAGGGTGGGGACAGGGTCGGGGTGAGCAGTTCTTC. It is translated as CASSQGWGQGRGEQFF.

This sequence joins TRBV2 and TRBJ2-5; D is uncertain. Deletions cut 4 bases from V and 3 bases from J, with 6 bases between. The CDR3 has 12 residues. Germline V gene data show CDR1 as SNHLY and CDR2 as FYNNEI. CDR3 residues: CASSGTEETQYF. In nucleotides, the CDR3 is TGTGCCAGCAGTGGAACAGAAGAGACCCAGTACTTC.

The chain carries TRBV5-6 and TRBJ1-1, with a weak D call TRBD1 (6 bases). Trimming took 2 bases from V and 1 from J, leaving 9 bases between them. The germline CDR1 and CDR2 sequences are SGHDT and YYEEEE. The CDR3 runs 14 residues. The CDR3 DNA is TGTGCCAGCAGCTTCGGACAGAGGAACACTGAAGCTTTCTTT. This encodes CASSFGQRNTEAFF. The whole variable domain, filled in from reference TRBV5-6 and TRBJ1-1, reads DAGVTQSPTHLIKTRGQQVTLRCSPKSGHDTVSWYQQALGQGPQFIFQYYEEEERQRGNFPDRFSGHQFPNYSSELNVNALLLGDSALYLCASSFGQRNTEAFFGQGTRLTVV.

The CDR3 is CASSLRTSGSGTDTQYF. The CDR3 DNA reads as TGTGCCAGCAGCTTAAGGACTAGCGGGAGTGGCACAGATACGCAGTATTTT. The chain uses TRBV7-8 and TRBJ2-3; 13 bases are a match to TRBD2. This CDR3 has 17 amino acids. The trim removed 2 bases at V and 1 base at J, leaving 3 bases unmatched. Germline loops: CDR1 SGHVS, CDR2 FQNEAQ.

J is TRBJ2-1 and V is TRBV7-2; a weak D match, TRBD2 (5 bases). CDR1 is SGHTA and CDR2 is FQGNSA in the germline V gene. The CDR3 runs to 12 residues. V dropped 5 bases and J dropped 13 bases, with 15 bases sitting between them. In DNA form, the CDR3 reads TGTGCCAGCAGCCCCCCGTCTGCTAGCCAGTTCTTC. Translation: CASSPPSASQFF.

The rearrangement uses TRBV7-9 and TRBJ2-7; 7 bases agree with TRBD1. Germline V lookup: CDR1 SEHNR, CDR2 FQNEAQ (reference sequence). CDR3 length: 14 residues. V was pared by 0 bases and J by 3 bases, with 2 bases of the junction left unmatched. Written as DNA, the CDR3 is TGTGCCAGCAGCTTAGCGGCAGGGGGCTACGAGCAGTACTTC. This encodes CASSLAAGGYEQYF.

J is TRBJ2-5 and V is TRBV19, with D maybe TRBD2 (7 bases). Between the trimmed V and J ends, which lost 1 base and 3 bases, there was a span of 12 bases. CDR3 length equals 15 residues. Germline values: CDR1 LNHDA, CDR2 SQIVND (reference sequence). In DNA, the CDR3 is TGTGCCAGTAGTATAGGGGGGGCGGGAGAAGAGACCCAGTACTTC. Translation: CASSIGGAGEETQYF.

This clone was observed a single time. The V gene is TRBV5-4, the J gene TRBJ2-1, with 9 nucleotides matching TRBD2. V was clipped by 3 bases and J by 4 bases; unmatched bases: 8. The CDR3 length is 16 residues. Germline V lookup: CDR1 SGHNT, CDR2 YYREEE (reference sequence). CDR3 sequence: CASSSPRLAAYNEQFF. Here the CDR3 DNA reads TGTGCCAGCAGCTCACCTCGACTAGCGGCATACAATGAGCAGTTCTTC.

The chain has TRBV6-1 and TRBJ1-2; 8 bases fit TRBD1. Germline loops: CDR1 MNHNS, CDR2 SASEGT. V gave up 4 bases and J gave up 6 bases; unmatched junction bases: 13. This CDR3 comprises 16 residues. CDR3 region: CASSATGGNPVNGYTF. In DNA form, the CDR3 reads TGTGCCAGCAGTGCTACAGGGGGGAACCCGGTAAATGGCTACACCTTC.

The J gene is TRBJ2-2, the V gene TRBV5-1; 8 bases align to TRBD2. The CDR3 consists of 13 residues. CDR1 SGHRS and CDR2 YFSETQ come from the germline V gene. Trimming at V came to 6 bases and at J to 7 bases, leaving 5 bases not matched to a gene. The chain's CDR3 is CASNSGTSGELFF. The CDR3 bases are TGCGCCAGCAATAGCGGGACCAGCGGGGAGCTGTTTTTT.

In nucleotides, the CDR3 is TGCAGCGTTGAGGGACAGAGGTTTAACTATGGCTACACCTTC. Protein sequence: CSVEGQRFNYGYTF. The genes are TRBV29-1 and TRBJ1-2, with 7 bases matching TRBD1. CDR1 and CDR2 (germline): SQVTM, ANQGSEA. V was pared by 3 bases and J by 1 base, with 5 bases of the junction left unmatched. This CDR3 has 14 amino acids.

This sequence joins TRBV6-5 and TRBJ1-5; TRBD1 agrees at 9 bases. The J segment lost 8 bases and the V segment lost 5 bases, leaving 7 bases of the junction unmatched. CDR1 and CDR2 from the germline V gene are MNHEY and SVGAGI. This CDR3 region has 14 residues. CDR3 in amino acids: CASSKTGGWEPQHF. For the CDR3, the DNA is TGTGCCAGCAGTAAAACAGGGGGCTGGGAGCCCCAGCATTTT.

The chain is built from TRBV7-2 and TRBJ2-7; 11 bases line up with TRBD2. J was trimmed by 5 bases and V by 7 bases; bases with no gene match: 7. The CDR3 spans 14 residues. Germline CDR1 is SGHTA and CDR2 is FQGNSA. The CDR3 is CASIPKGLADEQYF. CDR3 coding DNA: TGTGCCAGCATCCCAAAGGGACTAGCGGACGAGCAGTACTTC.

This sequence joins TRBV5-1 and TRBJ1-4; 9 nucleotides agree with TRBD1. CDR3 length: 15 residues. CDR1 and CDR2 (germline): SGHRS, YFSETQ. Losses at the gene ends were 4 bases for V and 6 bases for J; bases not matched to a gene: 7. The CDR3 region has the DNA TGCGCCAGCAGCGTAACCGGGACAGGGTATGAAAAACTGTTTTTT. Translating gives CASSVTGTGYEKLFF. Using reference TRBV5-1 and TRBJ1-4 for the parts outside the CDR3, the full variable domain is KAGVTQTPRYLIKTRGQQVTLSCSPISGHRSVSWYQQTPGQGLQFLFEYFSETQRNKGNFPGRFSGRQFSNSRSEMNVSTLELGDSALYLCASSVTGTGYEKLFFGSGTQLSVL.

The chain carries TRBV7-9 and TRBJ1-1; the D is unclear. The length of the CDR3 is 15 residues. Trimming removed 4 bases from V and 1 base from J, with 13 bases in between. Germline-derived CDR1 and CDR2 are SEHNR and FQNEAQ (reference sequence). CDR3 coding DNA: TGTGCCAGCAGCTCCGGCGGCCAGACGAACACTGAAGCTTTCTTT. Amino acid sequence: CASSSGGQTNTEAFF.

This chain uses TRBV7-2 with TRBJ2-1; D is unclear. The CDR3 length is 14 residues. The germline V and J ends were trimmed by 5 bases and 4 bases, with 12 bases remaining between them. From germline, CDR1 is SGHTA and CDR2 FQGNSA. The CDR3 protein is CASSPEASYNEQFF. CDR3 in DNA: TGTGCCAGCAGCCCCGAGGCTAGTTACAATGAGCAGTTCTTC.

The chain joins TRBV5-4 to TRBJ2-7, with D possibly TRBD1 on 6 matching bases. The germline V gene has CDR1 SGHNT and CDR2 YYREEE (reference sequence). The CDR3 covers 15 residues. The V end lost 3 bases, the J end lost 2 bases, and 15 bases lay between the germline ends. As DNA, the CDR3 is TGTGCCAGCAGCTCAATACTGACAGGTACCTACGAGCAGTACTTC. Translating it yields CASSSILTGTYEQYF.

The chain combines TRBV19 with TRBJ2-3; 7 bases match TRBD2. The CDR3 is 12 amino acids. J gave up 10 bases and V 4 bases, and 5 bases lay outside the gene matches. The germline gives CDR1 LNHDA, CDR2 SQIVND (reference sequence). CDR3 sequence (DNA): TGTGCCAGTAGTAGCCGGACTAGTCCGCAGTATTTT. It specifies CASSSRTSPQYF.

This chain connects TRBV19 to TRBJ2-2, with 9 bases aligning to TRBD2. Germline lookup yields CDR1 LNHDA and CDR2 SQIVND (reference sequence). The CDR3 is 14 residues long. The V and J ends lost 1 base and 6 bases, in that order; junction bases with no gene match: 0. DNA for the CDR3: TGTGCCAGTAGTATAGGGACTAGCGCCGGGGAGCTGTTTTTT. Its translation: CASSIGTSAGELFF.

J is TRBJ2-1 and V is TRBV24-1; 10 nucleotides match TRBD2. The V and J ends lost 4 bases and 0 bases, in that order; junction bases with no gene match: 2. Germline V CDR1 and CDR2: KGHDR, SFDVKD. The CDR3 is made up of 16 amino acids. The CDR3 sequence: CATSEASGSSYNEQFF. The CDR3 DNA reads TGTGCCACCAGTGAGGCTAGCGGGAGCTCCTACAATGAGCAGTTCTTC.

J is TRBJ2-5 and V is TRBV6-5; D is possibly TRBD2 (6 bases). V was trimmed by 0 bases and J by 5 bases, leaving 10 bases between them. The CDR3 has 14 residues. Germline CDR1 is MNHEY and CDR2 is SVGAGI. Written as DNA, the CDR3 is TGTGCCAGCAGTTACTCTCCTGGGGGGGAGACCCAGTACTTC. Translated, it gives CASSYSPGGETQYF.